This T cell receptor beta chain was retrieved from a study of cytomegalovirus exposure and HLA in healthy donors. Study-wide points: An observed cluster of highly shared sequence variants was recorded as a likely sequencing artifact. The study designated 164 TCR beta chains cytomegalovirus-associated.

A word on this clone: Its antigen is not known.

The CDR3 spans 14 residues. CDR1 is SGDLS, CDR2 YYNGEE, per germline. Between the trimmed V and J ends, which lost 0 bases and 0 bases, there was a span of 6 bases. PCR used 60 Vbeta primers and 13 Jbeta primers. Assay: immunoSEQ multiplex PCR; the TCRdb copy retains only in-frame clones and omits some. The table has fewer than 200,000 clones, approximately 70% seen once. Absent from the records is this donor's CMV serostatus. The TCR sequence derives from a human donor in good health. Sequenced input: PBMCs. J is TRBJ1-2 and V is TRBV9; D call uncertain. The CDR3 DNA reads as TGTGCCAGCAGCGTAGCCCCAGCTAACTATGGCTACACCTTC. Translating it yields CASSVAPANYGYTF. Supplemented by reference TRBV9 and TRBJ1-2, the full variable domain reads DSGVTQTPKHLITATGQRVTLRCSPRSGDLSVYWYQQSLDQGLQFLIQYYNGEERAKGNILERFSAQQFPDLHSELNLSSLELGDSALYFCASSVAPANYGYTFGSGTRLTVV.